These 31 T cell receptor beta chains originate from one sample sequenced in a study of T cells in localized non-small cell lung cancer. Assay: immunoSEQ multiplex PCR; the TCRdb copy retains only in-frame clones and omits some. The sample yields tens of thousands of clones, 80% to 90% seen once. Here the sequenced sample was peripheral blood, taken before any cancer treatment. The receptors originated from a female donor of 60 years or more with stage I lung adenocarcinoma.

This clone was seen a handful of times. The V call is TRBV5-8, the J call TRBJ1-3; D is undetermined. The V gene's germline CDR1 is SGHTS and CDR2 YDEGEE. V lost 1 base to trimming and J lost 0 bases, with 5 bases between them. CDR3 length: 14 residues. The DNA of the CDR3 is TGTGCCAGCAGCTTGTGGCTCTCTGGAAACACCATATATTTT. Protein product: CASSLWLSGNTIYF.

The rearrangement joins TRBV19 to TRBJ1-4; 7 bases map to TRBD1. The germline CDR1 and CDR2 sequences are LNHDA and SQIVND (reference sequence). This CDR3 is built from 16 residues. Trimming removed 5 bases from V and 5 bases from J; junction bases left unmatched: 11. Here the CDR3 DNA reads TGTGCCAGTAGTCGGGCAGGGGGACTTTCGAATGAAAAACTGTTTTTT. This codes for CASSRAGGLSNEKLFF.

J is TRBJ2-1 and V is TRBV29-1; D remains unclear. The CDR3 spans 11 residues. From germline, CDR1 is SQVTM and CDR2 ANQGSEA. The ends were cut back, 4 bases at V and 6 bases at J, with 7 bases in the middle. The CDR3 DNA sequence: TGCAGCGTTGGTTTGGTCAATGAGCAGTTCTTC. Its protein product is CSVGLVNEQFF.

Written as DNA, the CDR3 is TGTGCCAGCAGCTTAATAGGGCAGCCCTTTTACGAGCAGTACTTC. It specifies CASSLIGQPFYEQYF. The rearrangement joins TRBV7-3 to TRBJ2-7; no reliable D call. V lost 1 base to trimming and J lost 4 bases, with 14 bases between them. The CDR3 consists of 15 residues. Germline CDR1 is SGHTA and CDR2 is FQGTGA.

This clone showed up just once. This chain uses TRBV4-2 with TRBJ2-1; D may be TRBD1 or TRBD2 (5 bases each). Germline CDR1 reads LGHNA; CDR2 reads YNFKEQ. V dropped 1 base and J dropped 0 bases, with 7 bases sitting between them. The CDR3 contains 15 residues. The CDR3 here is CASSQGGTSYNEQFF. As DNA, the CDR3 is TGTGCCAGCAGCCAAGGGGGGACCTCCTACAATGAGCAGTTCTTC.

The chain joins TRBV5-1 to TRBJ1-2; D is unclear. CDR1 is SGHRS and CDR2 is YFSETQ in the germline V gene. CDR3 length equals 14 residues. V shed 4 bases and J shed 4 bases, with 14 bases lying between them. This CDR3 is CASSPEMGIYGYTF. The CDR3 DNA is TGCGCCAGCAGCCCAGAGATGGGGATCTATGGCTACACCTTC.

The V and J genes are TRBV6-1 and TRBJ1-4, with 8 positions matching TRBD1. Germline CDR1 MNHNS, CDR2 SASEGT. This CDR3 is 16 amino acids long. The V and J ends lost 2 bases and 0 bases, in that order; junction bases with no gene match: 2. The CDR3 nucleotides are TGTGCCAGCAGTGAACAGGGGGCTGCAACTAATGAAAAACTGTTTTTT. Translation: CASSEQGAATNEKLFF.

The chain uses TRBV7-9 and TRBJ2-2; 11 bases align to TRBD2. Germline V CDR1 and CDR2: SEHNR, FQNEAQ (reference sequence). J was trimmed by 2 bases and V by 5 bases; bases with no gene match: 7. This CDR3 is built from 17 residues. CDR3 amino acids: CASSPLLAGGNTGELFF. CDR3 bases: TGTGCCAGCAGCCCTTTGCTAGCGGGGGGAAACACCGGGGAGCTGTTTTTT.

The chain employs TRBV5-1 and TRBJ2-5; D is unclear. This CDR3 spans 15 amino acids. Trimming left V 1 base short and J 5 bases short, with 15 bases between. In germline, CDR1 is SGHRS, CDR2 YFSETQ. CDR3 loop: CASSLRASARETQYF. CDR3 nucleotide sequence: TGCGCCAGCAGCTTGCGGGCCTCTGCGCGGGAGACCCAGTACTTC.

The V gene is TRBV6-6, the J gene TRBJ2-6, with D tentatively TRBD2 (8 bases). The CDR3 consists of 14 residues. From germline, CDR1 is MNHNY and CDR2 SVGAGI (reference sequence). V was clipped by 0 bases and J by 17 bases, with 17 bases between them. CDR3 in amino acids: CASSYSGGGTAMTF. The CDR3, as DNA: TGTGCCAGCAGTTACTCAGGCGGGGGGACAGCCATGACTTTC.

The chain recombines TRBV7-9 with TRBJ2-1; TRBD2 matches 10 bases. CDR3 length: 15 residues. With 4 bases clipped from V and 9 bases from J, the junction kept 9 bases outside the gene matches. Germline-derived CDR1 and CDR2 are SEHNR and FQNEAQ (reference sequence). The chain's CDR3 is CASSSSGRASLEQFF. DNA of the CDR3: TGTGCCAGCAGCTCCAGCGGGAGGGCCTCCCTTGAGCAGTTCTTC.

The J gene is TRBJ2-5, the V gene TRBV7-2; D may be TRBD2 (5 bases). Germline assignment: CDR1 SGHTA and CDR2 FQGNSA. The CDR3 runs 13 residues. V dropped 5 bases and J dropped 4 bases, with 11 bases sitting between them. Here the CDR3 DNA reads TGTGCCAGCAGCCTCGGACTTCGAGAGACCCAGTACTTC. It yields the protein CASSLGLRETQYF.

V is TRBV18 and J is TRBJ2-1; perhaps D is TRBD1 or TRBD2 (5 bases each). This CDR3 region has 14 residues. Trimming stripped 8 bases from V and 0 bases from J, with 11 bases between. Germline V lookup: CDR1 KGHSH, CDR2 LQKENI. CDR3 residues: CASRDGHSYNEQFF. The CDR3 DNA reads TGTGCCAGCCGGGACGGTCACTCCTACAATGAGCAGTTCTTC. The complete variable domain, with remaining parts taken from reference TRBV18 and TRBJ2-1, reads NAGVMQNPRHLVRRRGQEARLRCSPMKGHSHVYWYRQLPEEGLKFMVYLQKENIIDESGMPKERFSAEFPKEGPSILRIQQVVRGDSAAYFCASRDGHSYNEQFFGPGTRLTVL.

This clone has only a few counts. J is TRBJ1-1 and V is TRBV6-1; 9 bases are a match to TRBD1. J was trimmed by 11 bases and V by 6 bases; bases with no gene match: 10. Germline CDR1 is MNHNS and CDR2 is SASEGT. The CDR3 runs to 13 residues. The CDR3 loop is CASRAGTGLSAFF. The CDR3 coding sequence is TGTGCCAGCAGGGCCGGGACAGGGCTTAGTGCTTTCTTT.

This clone was seen more than once but under ten times. The chain uses TRBV2 and TRBJ1-4; D is uncertain. Germline V lookup: CDR1 SNHLY, CDR2 FYNNEI. CDR3 size: 14 residues. The V end was cut by 3 bases, the J end by 7 bases, with 12 bases between. CDR3 sequence: CASSDSVSGEKLFF. The CDR3, as DNA: TGTGCCAGCAGTGATTCTGTCTCGGGTGAAAAACTGTTTTTT.

The J gene is TRBJ1-3, the V gene TRBV27; D is ambiguous. Per germline, CDR1 MNHEY and CDR2 SMNVEV (reference sequence). The CDR3 is 15 amino acids. Trimming shortened V by 0 bases and J by 0 bases, and 6 bases separated the two germline ends. CDR3 residues: CASSLSISSGNTIYF. As DNA, the CDR3 is TGTGCCAGCAGTTTATCGATTAGCTCTGGAAACACCATATATTTT.

V and J are TRBV4-2 and TRBJ1-2; no reliable D call. Germline CDR1 reads LGHNA; CDR2 reads YNFKEQ. Trimming shortened V by 1 base and J by 2 bases, and 8 bases separated the two germline ends. This CDR3 has 14 residues. The CDR3 loop is CASSQGPRNYGYTF. CDR3 nucleotides: TGTGCCAGCAGCCAAGGCCCTCGGAACTATGGCTACACCTTC.

This sequence joins TRBV7-2 and TRBJ1-5; D is uncertain. This CDR3 has 13 residues. Germline CDR1 is SGHTA and CDR2 is FQGNSA. V lost 5 bases, J lost 7 bases, and 12 bases lay in between. The CDR3 region has the DNA TGTGCCAGCAGCACAAGGGCTGGCCAGCCCCAGCATTTT. Residues: CASSTRAGQPQHF.

The chain joins TRBV29-1 to TRBJ1-1; maybe TRBD1 (5 bases). Trimming pared 7 bases from V and 5 bases from J, leaving 17 bases between. The CDR3 extends over 13 amino acids. CDR1 is SQVTM and CDR2 is ANQGSEA in the germline V gene. CDR3 sequence reads: CSASEGLGTEAFF. CDR3 DNA sequence: TGCAGCGCCTCAGAGGGGTTAGGGACTGAAGCTTTCTTT.

The chain carries TRBV19 and TRBJ2-1, with 8 bases aligning to TRBD1. The CDR3 runs 16 residues. V dropped 11 bases and J dropped 5; count of bases not matched to a gene: 17. Per germline, CDR1 LNHDA and CDR2 SQIVND (reference sequence). The CDR3 is CAAASIGRGRNNEQFF. CDR3 in DNA: TGTGCCGCGGCAAGCATCGGCAGGGGGCGCAACAATGAGCAGTTCTTC.

The V gene is TRBV5-1, the J gene TRBJ2-7, with D possibly being TRBD2 (6 bases). Germline CDR1 SGHRS, CDR2 YFSETQ. Trimming pared 4 bases from V and 5 bases from J, leaving 19 bases between. This CDR3 is built from 15 residues. For the CDR3, the DNA is TGCGCCAGCAGCCTGAGGGGTCCTGGGGGGAACGAGCAGTACTTC. This codes for CASSLRGPGGNEQYF.

This clone was observed a few times. The J gene is TRBJ2-4, the V gene TRBV5-1, with 11 bases that match TRBD2. Germline V gene data show CDR1 as SGHRS and CDR2 as YFSETQ. The CDR3 length is 19 residues. V lost 4 bases, J lost 0 bases, and 12 bases stayed unmatched. Written as DNA, the CDR3 is TGCGCCAGCAGCGCCCAACCCACTAGCGGGGGTCTAGCCAAAAACATTCAGTACTTC. This encodes CASSAQPTSGGLAKNIQYF.

CDR3 in amino acids: CASSYGGETQYF. For the CDR3, the DNA is TGTGCCAGCAGCTACGGGGGAGAGACCCAGTACTTC. This sequence joins TRBV7-2 and TRBJ2-5, with D tentatively TRBD2 (6 bases). CDR1 and CDR2 (germline): SGHTA, FQGNSA. The germline V and J ends were trimmed by 4 bases and 4 bases, with 7 bases remaining between them. The CDR3 sequence is 12 residues long.

The CDR3 DNA sequence: TGTGCCAGCAGCAAGGAAAGCACCGGGGAGCTGTTTTTT. Its protein product is CASSKESTGELFF. The V gene is TRBV2, the J gene TRBJ2-2; D unresolved. Germline V gene sequence: CDR1 SNHLY, CDR2 FYNNEI. The CDR3 runs 13 residues. Trimming took 6 bases from V and 4 from J, leaving 9 bases between them.

The chain joins TRBV7-2 to TRBJ1-6; D may be TRBD1 (5 bases). V lost 0 bases and J 6 bases, leaving 9 bases between the germline ends. Germline CDR1 reads SGHTA; CDR2 reads FQGNSA. The CDR3 extends over 15 amino acids. CDR3 residues: CASSLAQGSNSPLHF. The CDR3 nucleotides read TGTGCCAGCAGCTTAGCGCAGGGTAGTAATTCACCCCTCCACTTT.

V and J are TRBV6-4 and TRBJ1-1; TRBD1 matches 7 bases. Germline V gene data show CDR1 as MRHNA and CDR2 as SNTAGT. CDR3 length equals 13 residues. V trimming: 6 bases; J trimming: 0 bases; junction bases outside the gene matches: 1. CDR3 region: CASSRGMNTEAFF. The CDR3 region has the DNA TGTGCCAGCAGCAGGGGGATGAACACTGAAGCTTTCTTT.

The gene calls are TRBV7-2 and TRBJ1-1; a weak D match, TRBD1 (5 bases). V lost 5 bases and J 0 bases, leaving 19 bases between the germline ends. The CDR3 is 17 amino acids. Per the germline V gene, CDR1 is SGHTA and CDR2 is FQGNSA. CDR3 residues: CASSLRGIWSMNTEAFF. DNA of the CDR3: TGTGCCAGCAGCCTAAGGGGAATATGGTCGATGAACACTGAAGCTTTCTTT.

This chain links TRBV14 with TRBJ1-2; D unresolved. V was shortened by 1 base and J by 4 bases, with 10 bases between the two germline ends. Germline V CDR1 and CDR2: SGHDN, FVKESK. The CDR3 runs 14 residues. The CDR3 is CASSQVPGFYGYTF. CDR3 bases: TGTGCCAGCAGCCAAGTACCGGGGTTCTATGGCTACACCTTC.

The V and J genes are TRBV11-2 and TRBJ2-1; D ambiguous. CDR3 length equals 13 residues. The V gene's germline CDR1 is SGHAT and CDR2 FQNNGV. The V end lost 5 bases, the J end lost 5 bases, and 10 bases lay between the germline ends. The CDR3 DNA is TGTGCCAGCAGCCCCCGTCGAGACAATGAGCAGTTCTTC. This sequence encodes CASSPRRDNEQFF. Drawing the rest from reference TRBV11-2 and TRBJ2-1, the complete variable domain is EAGVAQSPRYKIIEKRQSVAFWCNPISGHATLYWYQQILGQGPKLLIQFQNNGVVDDSQLPKDRFSAERLKGVDSTLKIQPAKLEDSAVYLCASSPRRDNEQFFGPGTRLTVL.

J is TRBJ2-1 and V is TRBV11-1; a weak D match, TRBD2 (6 bases). Germline CDR1 and CDR2: SGHAT and FQDESV (reference sequence). V dropped 6 bases and J dropped 10 bases, with 13 bases sitting between them. The CDR3 sequence is 12 residues long. The CDR3 reads CASRNRDSEQFF. The CDR3 DNA reads TGTGCCAGCAGAAACCGGGACTCCGAGCAGTTCTTC.

The V and J genes are TRBV18 and TRBJ2-3; 10 bases are shared with TRBD2. Germline values: CDR1 KGHSH, CDR2 LQKENI. CDR3 length: 15 residues. Trimming at V came to 3 bases and at J to 4 bases, leaving 4 bases not matched to a gene. The CDR3 DNA reads as TGTGCCAGCTCACCGCCTGGACTAGCGGCAGATACGCAGTATTTT. This encodes CASSPPGLAADTQYF.